The source of this T cell receptor beta chain is a study of cytomegalovirus exposure and HLA in healthy donors. The study's findings and limits: There were three CMV-associated chains whose specificity for CMV antigens was confirmed in vitro. The study put 150 or so TCR beta chains on its list as cytomegalovirus-associated. It was reported that the classifier diagnosed cytomegalovirus status with high specificity and sensitivity in both the original and validation cohorts.

V dropped 0 bases and J dropped 0 bases, with 8 bases sitting between them. The length of the CDR3 is 15 residues. Per the germline V gene, CDR1 is MGHRA and CDR2 is YSYEKL. This clone has a handful of counts. The antigen is unknown. Profiled with immunoSEQ multiplex PCR; TCRdb holds only in-frame clones, not every one. The sample lists about 160,000 clones, less than 90% occurring once. This sequence joins TRBV4-1 and TRBJ1-2; D is unresolved. The material sequenced was PBMCs. The source is a young man in good health and CMV-seropositive. The CDR3 region has the DNA TGCGCCAGCAGCCAAGAGGAGGGAGCTAACTATGGCTACACCTTC. This translates into CASSQEEGANYGYTF.